What follows describes a single T cell receptor beta chain. Antigen: not known. The trim removed 1 base at V and 2 bases at J, leaving 4 bases unmatched. This CDR3 region has 15 residues. CDR1 is SGHTA, CDR2 FQGNSA, per germline. Per the authors' pipeline: Differences in CDR3 between clinicopathological groups were drawn on to build a classifier intended to discriminate distant-metastatic papillary thyroid cancer patients. TCRdb reprocessed the PCR reads using MiXCR. TCRdb, not the authors, supplied the V and J calls. The repertoire holds approximately 8,000 clones, approximately 33% seen once, with roughly a fifth in the top ten. This entry comes from a study of metastatic and nonmetastatic thyroid tumors. Study at large: Thyroid patients, malignant and benign, had repertoires compared across blood and tumor or nodule tissue. General study findings and limits: The reported finding was significantly higher TCR beta diversity in malignant thyroid tumors relative to benign nodules, in blood and tumor.

Before thyroid surgery, none of the patients had received any treatment. Sequencing used tumor tissue. The source is a female donor with papillary thyroid cancer or a benign thyroid nodule (not recorded which). Some clones in this sample may be carry-over from other donors' samples. The chain uses TRBV7-2 and TRBJ2-7; TRBD2 agrees at 8 bases. The CDR3, as DNA: TGTGCCAGCAGCTTAGGGGGTAGCGGGGCCTACGAGCAGTACTTC. Translating it yields CASSLGGSGAYEQYF.